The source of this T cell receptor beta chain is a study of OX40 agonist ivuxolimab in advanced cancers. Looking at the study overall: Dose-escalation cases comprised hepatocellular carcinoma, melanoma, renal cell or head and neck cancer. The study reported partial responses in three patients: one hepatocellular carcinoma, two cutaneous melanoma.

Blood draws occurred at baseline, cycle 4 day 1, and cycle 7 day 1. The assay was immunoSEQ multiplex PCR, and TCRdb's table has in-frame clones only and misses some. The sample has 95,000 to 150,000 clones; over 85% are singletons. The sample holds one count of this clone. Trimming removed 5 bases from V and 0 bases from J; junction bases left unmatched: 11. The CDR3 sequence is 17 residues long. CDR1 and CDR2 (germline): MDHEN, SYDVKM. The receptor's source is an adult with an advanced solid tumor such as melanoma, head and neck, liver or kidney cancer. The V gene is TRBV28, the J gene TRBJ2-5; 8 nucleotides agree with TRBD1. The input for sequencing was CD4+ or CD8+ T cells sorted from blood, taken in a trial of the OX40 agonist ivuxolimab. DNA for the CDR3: TGTGCCAGCAGTCAACAGGGGGTAAGGGGTTACCAAGAGACCCAGTACTTC. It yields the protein CASSQQGVRGYQETQYF.